The 28 T cell receptor beta chains given below trace back to one sample, sequenced in a study of blood T cells in healthy people across ages. Primers used in a second PCR of roughly 6 to 11 cycles were a sample-barcoded 5' primer and a J-beta primer mix. TCRdb reprocessed the 5' RACE reads with MiXCR, giving one entry per CDR3 protein. The repertoire holds about 1,500,000 distinct CDR3 sequences, with 28% as singletons. The sequenced sample consisted of blood. These TCRs come from a woman younger than 45 in good health.

A note on this clonotype: An end of the junction does not agree with germline; a read error may underlie this. The chain uses TRBV29-1 and TRBJ1-5, with D unclear. This CDR3 comprises 12 residues. Germline loops: CDR1 SQVTM, CDR2 ANQGSEA. In nucleotides, the CDR3 is TGCAGCGTCAGTTTCGGCAATCGGCCCCAGCATTTT. Translated, it gives CSVSFGNRPQHF.

Turning to this clonotype: With a much larger clone just one base away, this may be a read error. J is TRBJ2-7 and V is TRBV28, with D uncertain. The CDR3 is 14 amino acids. The V end was cut by 5 bases, the J end by 5 bases, with 16 bases between. Germline CDR1 is MDHEN and CDR2 is SYDVKM. CDR3: CASSDWVSLHEQYF. In DNA form, the CDR3 reads TGTGCCAGCAGTGACTGGGTTTCTCTACACGAGCAGTACTTC.

CDR3 sequence (DNA): TGTGCCAGTAGTATCGGGAGAGTCCGCGGCACTGAAGCTTTCTTT. Translated, it gives CASSIGRVRGTEAFF. The chain employs TRBV19 and TRBJ1-1; D remains unclear. The CDR3 contains 15 residues. CDR1 is LNHDA, CDR2 SQIVND, per germline (reference sequence). Trimming removed 3 bases at V and 4 bases at J, with 15 bases between. Combining the CDR3 with reference TRBV19 and TRBJ1-1 gives the whole variable domain DGGITQSPKYLFRKEGQNVTLSCEQNLNHDAMYWYRQDPGQGLRLIYYSQIVNDFQKGDIAEGYSVSREKKESFPLTVTSAQKNPTAFYLCASSIGRVRGTEAFFGQGTRLTVV.

This clonotype was counted a few times. The chain uses TRBV12-3 or TRBV12-4 and TRBJ2-7; D remains ambiguous. The CDR3 extends over 14 amino acids. V was trimmed by 3 bases and J by 3 bases, leaving 12 bases between them. The CDR3 nucleotides read TGTGCCAGCAGTTTCGATAACAGCCTCTACGAGCAGTACTTC. Protein sequence: CASSFDNSLYEQYF.

This chain links TRBV28 with TRBJ2-4, with a tentative D call TRBD1 (5 bases). The DNA end favors TRBJ2-7, so the J call may be wrong. This CDR3 comprises 11 residues. CDR1 is MDHEN and CDR2 is SYDVKM in the germline V gene. The CDR3 loop is CASRAGLEQYF. The DNA for the CDR3 is TGTGCCAGCAGGGCAGGGCTCGAGCAGTACTTC.

In this sample, this clonotype turned up a few times. This chain links TRBV10-3 with TRBJ2-3; TRBD1 matches at 8 bases. J gave up 2 bases and V 0 bases, and 10 bases lay outside the gene matches. Germline V gene data show CDR1 as ENHRY and CDR2 as SYGVKD. The length of the CDR3 is 18 residues. The CDR3 nucleotides are TGTGCCATCAGTGAGTCGTGGGCCGGGACAGGAACCACAGATACGCAGTATTTT. Encoded protein: CAISESWAGTGTTDTQYF.

This rearrangement joins TRBV5-1 to TRBJ1-6, with D tentatively TRBD1 (6 bases). Germline lookup yields CDR1 SGHRS and CDR2 YFSETQ. The CDR3 is 17 residues long. V was pared by 0 bases and J by 0 bases, with 10 bases between. The CDR3 loop is CASSLGTASSYNSPLHF. The DNA of the CDR3 is TGCGCCAGCAGCTTGGGGACAGCAAGCTCCTATAATTCACCCCTCCACTTT. Drawing the rest from reference TRBV5-1 and TRBJ1-6, the complete variable domain is KAGVTQTPRYLIKTRGQQVTLSCSPISGHRSVSWYQQTPGQGLQFLFEYFSETQRNKGNFPGRFSGRQFSNSRSEMNVSTLELGDSALYLCASSLGTASSYNSPLHFGNGTRLTVT.

This clonotype has at least ten counts. V and J are TRBV5-1 and TRBJ2-1; 10 nucleotides line up with TRBD2. V shed 3 bases, J shed 5 bases, and the junction held 11 bases outside the gene matches. The CDR3 totals 17 residues. Per the germline V gene, CDR1 is SGHRS and CDR2 is YFSETQ. This CDR3 reads CASSSQPASGRHNEQFF. The DNA for the CDR3 is TGCGCCAGCAGCTCTCAGCCAGCTAGCGGGAGACACAATGAGCAGTTCTTC.

The chain uses TRBV18 and TRBJ1-5; 8 bases are shared with TRBD1. Germline assignment: CDR1 KGHSH and CDR2 LQKENI. The V segment lost 0 bases and the J segment 0 bases; nucleotides outside the gene matches: 1. This CDR3 is 16 amino acids long. CDR3 nucleotide sequence: TGTGCCAGCTCACCACCGCAGGGGGCTAGCAATCAGCCCCAGCATTTT. It encodes CASSPPQGASNQPQHF.

Notes on this clonotype: Being one base from a much bigger clone, this may be a read error. The chain carries TRBV29-1 and TRBJ2-1, with 9 bases identical to TRBD2. The J call may be mistaken, given a closer DNA end match to TRBJ2-7. The germline CDR1 and CDR2 sequences are SQVTM and ANQGSEA. The CDR3 is made up of 17 amino acids. CDR3 in amino acids: CSVEGGTSGSSYNEQYF. CDR3 nucleotides: TGCAGCGTTGAAGGGGGAACTAGCGGGTCCTCCTACAATGAGCAGTACTTC.

For this clonotype: A much larger clone differs from this one at a single base, so this may be a read error. V and J are TRBV7-9 and TRBJ2-1; D is possibly TRBD2 (5 bases). CDR3 size: 15 residues. V was pared by 4 bases and J by 5 bases, with 15 bases between. Germline CDR1 reads SEHNR; CDR2 reads FQNEAQ (reference sequence). The chain's CDR3 is CASSSPRTGNNEQFF. The CDR3 nucleotides read TGTGCCAGCAGCTCACCCAGGACGGGGAACAATGAGCAGTTCTTC. Looking up the rest from reference TRBV7-9 and TRBJ2-1 gives the full variable domain: DTGVSQNPRHKITKRGQNVTFRCDPISEHNRLYWYRQTLGQGPEFLTYFQNEAQLEKSRLLSDRFSAERPKGSFSTLEIQRTEQGDSAMYLCASSSPRTGNNEQFFGPGTRLTVL.

The chain has TRBV11-2 and TRBJ2-5; 7 bases are a match to TRBD2. Germline values: CDR1 SGHAT, CDR2 FQNNGV. The CDR3 extends over 14 amino acids. J lost 5 bases, V lost 4 bases, and 7 bases had no gene match. The CDR3 sequence: CASSYGTTGETQYF. In nucleotides, the CDR3 is TGTGCCAGCAGCTACGGGACTACCGGGGAGACCCAGTACTTC.

The table lists this clonotype with many counts. The J gene is TRBJ1-2, the V gene TRBV10-3; 9 positions agree with TRBD1. The CDR3 runs to 14 residues. Germline lookup yields CDR1 ENHRY and CDR2 SYGVKD. The V and J ends lost 3 bases and 4 bases, in that order; junction bases with no gene match: 3. In DNA, the CDR3 is TGTGCCATCAGTGATGGGACAGGGTCCTATGGCTACACCTTC. Protein sequence: CAISDGTGSYGYTF.

The J gene is TRBJ2-6, the V gene TRBV15; no definite D call. V was shortened by 1 base and J by 1 base, with 5 bases between the two germline ends. Looked up from germline, CDR1 is LNHNV and CDR2 is YYDKDF (reference sequence). The length of the CDR3 is 15 residues. In nucleotides, the CDR3 is TGTGCCACCAGCAGAGGTGGATCTGGGGCCAACGTCCTGACTTTC. Protein product: CATSRGGSGANVLTF.

This clonotype was observed a few times. The genes are TRBV15 and TRBJ2-2; D is perhaps TRBD1 or TRBD2 (5 bases each). Trimming took off 1 base at V and 8 bases at J, with 17 bases between the two ends. The CDR3 has 16 amino acids. Germline V gives CDR1 LNHNV, CDR2 YYDKDF (reference sequence). CDR3 protein: CATSRGDLTTQGELFF. The CDR3 coding sequence is TGTGCCACCAGCAGAGGGGACCTAACTACACAAGGGGAGCTGTTTTTT.

This clonotype has ten or more counts. The V gene is TRBV7-9, the J gene TRBJ2-5; D is unclear. The ends were cut back, 4 bases at V and 4 bases at J, with 16 bases in the middle. CDR3 length equals 15 residues. Germline V gene lookup returns CDR1 SEHNR and CDR2 FQNEAQ (reference sequence). The CDR3 here is CASSSSFRLTETQYF. The CDR3 coding sequence is TGTGCCAGCAGCTCCTCCTTTAGGTTAACAGAGACCCAGTACTTC.

The genes are TRBV5-1 and TRBJ2-4; TRBD1 matches at 11 bases. The CDR3 loop spans 16 amino acids. CDR1 SGHRS and CDR2 YFSETQ come from the germline V gene. V trimming: 0 bases; J trimming: 6 bases; junction bases outside the gene matches: 5. This CDR3 reads CASSLGFGQGANIQYF. The DNA for the CDR3 is TGCGCCAGCAGCTTGGGATTTGGACAGGGGGCAAACATTCAGTACTTC.

In this sample, this clonotype turned up many times. The J gene is TRBJ1-2, the V gene TRBV7-2; D is unclear. The germline CDR1 and CDR2 sequences are SGHTA and FQGNSA. V lost 1 base to trimming and J lost 1 base, with 7 bases between them. This CDR3 is 14 amino acids long. DNA of the CDR3: TGTGCCAGCAGCTTAGTTGGGGATAACTATGGCTACACCTTC. Amino acid sequence: CASSLVGDNYGYTF. The full variable domain, with the rest looked up from reference TRBV7-2 and TRBJ1-2, is GAGVSQSPSNKVTEKGKDVELRCDPISGHTALYWYRQSLGQGLEFLIYFQGNSAPDKSGLPSDRFSAERTGGSVSTLTIQRTQQEDSAVYLCASSLVGDNYGYTFGSGTRLTVV.

The chain links TRBV6-6 to TRBJ1-5; perhaps TRBD1 as D (6 bases). Germline V lookup: CDR1 MNHNY, CDR2 SVGAGI (reference sequence). V lost 7 bases to trimming and J lost 6 bases, with 16 bases between them. The CDR3 totals 14 residues. The CDR3 protein is CASTPQGLGQPQHF. CDR3 nucleotide sequence: TGTGCCAGCACCCCACAGGGTCTGGGTCAGCCCCAGCATTTT.

The V and J genes are TRBV30 and TRBJ2-2, with TRBD2 identical over 9 bases. In germline, CDR1 is GTSNPN, CDR2 SVGIG (reference sequence). The CDR3 runs to 14 residues. V dropped 5 bases and J dropped 1; count of bases not matched to a gene: 2. The CDR3 loop is CAWGLAMNTGELFF. In DNA, the CDR3 is TGTGCCTGGGGACTAGCGATGAACACCGGGGAGCTGTTTTTT.

Details on this clonotype: The junction departs from the called germline gene at one end, perhaps through a read error. V is TRBV7-3 and J is TRBJ2-3; D is perhaps TRBD1 or TRBD2 (5 bases each). From germline, CDR1 is SGHTA and CDR2 FQGTGA. The CDR3 spans 15 residues. The CDR3 nucleotides read TGTGCCGGCAGCTCCTCTGGGGGTGGCACAGATACGCAGTATTTT. Translating it yields CAGSSSGGGTDTQYF.

This clonotype has only a few counts. V is TRBV30 and J is TRBJ2-5, with 7 bases matching TRBD1. Germline V gene data show CDR1 as GTSNPN and CDR2 as SVGIG (reference sequence). Trimming took 3 bases from V and 4 from J; bases not matched to a gene: 8. The CDR3 contains 14 residues. The CDR3 nucleotides are TGTGCCTGGAGCATTAAGGGGGCGGGAGAGACCCAGTACTTC. Its translation: CAWSIKGAGETQYF.

The rearrangement links TRBV28 to TRBJ2-1; 10 bases match TRBD2. The CDR3 has 16 amino acids. The ends lost 6 bases at V and 3 bases at J; junction bases unmatched: 8. CDR1 MDHEN and CDR2 SYDVKM come from the germline V gene. The CDR3 here is CASSIPSGGLYNEQFF. CDR3 bases: TGTGCCAGCAGCATACCTAGCGGGGGACTCTACAATGAGCAGTTCTTC.

This clonotype has ten or more counts. V is TRBV7-9 and J is TRBJ2-5; D ambiguous. V was cut by 0 bases and J by 8 bases, with 7 bases left in between. This CDR3 region has 12 residues. CDR1 is SEHNR, CDR2 FQNEAQ, per germline (reference sequence). The CDR3 region is CASSLAQFTQYF. The CDR3, as DNA: TGTGCCAGCAGCTTAGCCCAGTTTACCCAGTACTTC.

The genes are TRBV5-6 and TRBJ2-4, with D unclear. Germline V gene lookup returns CDR1 SGHDT and CDR2 YYEEEE. The CDR3 has 15 residues. V shed 8 bases and J shed 1 base, with 16 bases lying between them. CDR3 residues: CASCRLGVAKNIQYF. CDR3 nucleotide sequence: TGTGCCAGTTGCCGTTTAGGAGTTGCCAAAAACATTCAGTACTTC.

J is TRBJ2-2 and V is TRBV20-1; 7 bases map to TRBD2. The ends lost 6 bases at V and 1 base at J; junction bases unmatched: 2. Germline V gene sequence: CDR1 DFQATT, CDR2 SNEGSKA (reference sequence). The CDR3 is made up of 13 amino acids. CDR3 amino acids: CSATGGNTGELFF. The DNA for the CDR3 is TGCAGTGCGACGGGAGGGAACACCGGGGAGCTGTTTTTT.

The chain couples TRBV10-3 to TRBJ2-1; 11 bases agree with TRBD2. J gave up 6 bases and V 8 bases, and 6 bases lay outside the gene matches. CDR3 length: 14 residues. Germline lookup yields CDR1 ENHRY and CDR2 SYGVKD. The CDR3 protein is CAIRGGTSGNEQFF. CDR3 nucleotide sequence: TGTGCCATCCGGGGGGGGACTAGCGGCAATGAGCAGTTCTTC.

This clonotype showed up many times. V and J are TRBV7-2 and TRBJ2-7; TRBD2 matches at 10 bases. This CDR3 is built from 15 residues. Germline-derived CDR1 and CDR2 are SGHTA and FQGNSA. With 1 base clipped from V and 1 base from J, the junction kept 1 base outside the gene matches. CDR3 protein: CASSLGSGGSYEQYF. The CDR3 nucleotides are TGTGCCAGCAGCTTAGGTAGCGGGGGGTCCTACGAGCAGTACTTC.